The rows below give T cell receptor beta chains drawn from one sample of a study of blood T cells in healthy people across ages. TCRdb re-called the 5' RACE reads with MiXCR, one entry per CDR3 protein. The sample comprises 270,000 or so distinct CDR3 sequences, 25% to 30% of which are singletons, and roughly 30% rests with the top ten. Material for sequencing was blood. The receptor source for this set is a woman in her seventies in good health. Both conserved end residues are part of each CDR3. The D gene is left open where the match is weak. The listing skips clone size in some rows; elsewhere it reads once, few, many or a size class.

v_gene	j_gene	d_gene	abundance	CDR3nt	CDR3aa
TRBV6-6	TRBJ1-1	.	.	TGTGCCAGCAGTTACTCGAGGAGCACTGAAGCTTTCTTT	CASSYSRSTEAFF
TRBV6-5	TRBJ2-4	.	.	TGTGCCAGCGCCGCAGGGGACAAAAACATTCAGTACTTC	CASAAGDKNIQYF
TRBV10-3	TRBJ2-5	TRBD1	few	TGTGCCATCAGTGAGTCCGTCTCGACAGGGCAAGAGACCCAGTACTTC	CAISESVSTGQETQYF
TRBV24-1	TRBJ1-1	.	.	TGTGCCACCAGGGACAGTTCGAACACTGAAGCTTTCTTT	CATRDSSNTEAFF
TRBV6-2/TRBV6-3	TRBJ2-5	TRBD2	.	TGTGCCAGCTTTGGGAGACTAGCGGTTAAAGAGACCCAGTACTTC	CASFGRLAVKETQYF
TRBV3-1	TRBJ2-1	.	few	TGTGCCAGCAGCCAAGCCTGGGGTGAGCAGTTCTTC	CASSQAWGEQFF
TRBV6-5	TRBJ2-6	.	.	TGTGCCAGCAGCCGCGACGGGTCTGGGGCCAACGTCCTGACTTTC	CASSRDGSGANVLTF
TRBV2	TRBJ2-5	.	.	TGTGCCAGCAGTGAGACCCCTGAAACCCAGTACTTC	CASSETPETQYF
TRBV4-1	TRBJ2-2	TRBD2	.	TGCGCCAGCAGCCCTTCGGGACTAGTAGGGACCGGGGAGCTGTTTTTT	CASSPSGLVGTGELFF
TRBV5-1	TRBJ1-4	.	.	TGCGCCAGCAGCTTGGGACCAGCAACTAATGAAAAACTGTTTTTT	CASSLGPATNEKLFF
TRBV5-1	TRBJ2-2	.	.	TGCGCCAGCAGCTTCACAGGGAGCACCGGGGAGCTGTTTTTT	CASSFTGSTGELFF
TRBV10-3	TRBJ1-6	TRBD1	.	TGTGCCATCAGTGACCAGGGGGAAGGATCACCCCTCCACTTT	CAISDQGEGSPLHF
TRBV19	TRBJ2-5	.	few	TGTGCCAGTAGTGGCCGGGGGCACCAAGAGACCCAGTACTTC	CASSGRGHQETQYF
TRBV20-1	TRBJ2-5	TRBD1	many	TGCAGTGCTAGTGTACAGGGGCACCAAGAGACCCAGTACTTC	CSASVQGHQETQYF
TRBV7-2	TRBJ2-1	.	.	TGTGCCAGCAGCCCCGGCAGGGTAAGCGATGAGCAGTTCTTC	CASSPGRVSDEQFF
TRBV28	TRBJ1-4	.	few	TGTGCCAGCCTCGCATTCGCCAATGAAAAACTGTTTTTT	CASLAFANEKLFF
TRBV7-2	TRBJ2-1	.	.	TGTGCCAGCAGCTTTGGGGGTAACTATGAGCAGTTCTTC	CASSFGGNYEQFF
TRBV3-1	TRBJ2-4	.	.	TGTGCCAGCAGCCAAGGTCAGGGGGGAATTCAGTACTTC	CASSQGQGGIQYF
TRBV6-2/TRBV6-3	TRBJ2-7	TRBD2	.	TGTGCCAGCAGTTCCGCAGGTAGCGGGACTAACTACGAGCAGTACTTC	CASSSAGSGTNYEQYF
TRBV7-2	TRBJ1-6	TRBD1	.	TGTGCCAGCAGCTTACAATTACAGGGGGTCTATAATTCACCCCTCCACTTT	CASSLQLQGVYNSPLHF